This T cell receptor (beta chain) was sequenced during a study of T cell repertoires in cytomegalovirus infection. Study overall: Public signatures in TCR beta pointed to CMV infection and matching HLA type.

TCRdb used MiXCR to reprocess the reads, holding one entry per CDR3 protein. Among 400,000 to 550,000 distinct CDR3 sequences listed, around 11% were seen once. Points from the study as a whole: Totalled public TCR beta family frequency picked out people who carried CMV plus the relevant HLA. CMV-specific HLA-C-restricted TCR beta clonotypes dominated the ex vivo response.

Only a few counts were recorded for this clonotype. Its antigen is currently unknown. Sequencing was performed on PBMCs. This receptor was identified in a human donor in good health (CMV status not recorded). Some clones in this sample may be carry-over from other donors' samples.

The CDR3 protein is CASSSPLGGNQETQYF. The CDR3 DNA is TGTGCCAGCAGCTCCCCACTTGGCGGTAACCAAGAGACCCAGTACTTC. The chain carries TRBV7-3 and TRBJ2-5; no reliable D call. Germline CDR1 SGHTA, CDR2 FQGTGA. V lost 4 bases, J lost 0 bases, and 15 bases lay in between. The CDR3 loop spans 16 amino acids.